This T cell receptor beta chain is drawn from a study of T-cell memory formation after mild COVID-19. Study as a whole: Clustering of TCRs was largely donor specific. General observations from the study: The main location of contracting CD4+ clones was CM and EM, and that of contracting CD8+ clones was EMRA. The pre-infection memory compartment contained some responding clones, suggesting cross-reactive memory joined. Later expanders leaned toward CD4+, whereas clones contracting from day 15 to 85 were balanced CD4/CD8.

Points on this clonotype: The antigen is undetermined.

TCRdb re-called the 5' RACE reads with MiXCR, one entry per CDR3 protein. Here the sample spans under 650,000 distinct CDR3 sequences, approximately 18% being singletons. The TCR was taken from an adult woman who had mild COVID-19 (a few samples of this study predate the infection). Cell type and time point are not known. The specimen was PBMCs or a T cell subset sorted from them (not recorded which).

The CDR3 loop is CSMQSGFQPQHF. CDR3 nucleotides: TGCAGCATGCAATCGGGGTTTCAGCCCCAGCATTTT. This chain joins TRBV29-1 and TRBJ1-5; no reliable D call. V lost 8 bases and J 6 bases, leaving 14 bases between the germline ends. In germline, CDR1 is SQVTM, CDR2 ANQGSEA. The CDR3 spans 12 residues.